Below are 23 T cell receptor beta chains sequenced from a single sample in a study of technical replicates of blood from several donors. The repertoire was sequenced with immunoSEQ multiplex PCR; TCRdb's copy has only in-frame clones and lacks some. Found here are over 90,000 clones, roughly 95% of them singletons; the top ten hold approximately 0.38%. The sample consisted of T cells isolated from PBMCs. These receptors all stem from a human donor in good health.

This chain links TRBV29-1 with TRBJ2-5, with TRBD1 matching 9 bases. V lost 6 bases, J lost 4 bases, and 15 bases stayed unmatched. This CDR3 is 16 amino acids long. The germline CDR1 and CDR2 sequences are SQVTM and ANQGSEA. The CDR3 spells CSVAWAGTGSGETQYF. CDR3 coding DNA: TGCAGCGTCGCCTGGGCCGGGACAGGGTCCGGAGAGACCCAGTACTTC.

V gene TRBV7-6 combines with J gene TRBJ2-7; TRBD2 matches at 9 bases. The CDR3 has 16 residues. Unmatched junction bases numbered 16, after V lost 7 bases and J lost 6 bases. Germline-derived CDR1 and CDR2 are SGHVS and FNYEAQ. DNA for the CDR3: TGTGCCAGCACCGCGGGGGCGGGAGGGAAGCCGGGCGAGCAGTACTTC. This sequence encodes CASTAGAGGKPGEQYF.

J is TRBJ2-2 and V is TRBV7-3; 10 nucleotides align to TRBD2. Losses at the gene ends were 2 bases for V and 6 bases for J; bases not matched to a gene: 9. The germline CDR1 and CDR2 sequences are SGHTA and FQGTGA. The CDR3 is 17 amino acids. CDR3 amino acids: CASSLQGLAAGAGELFF. The CDR3 coding sequence is TGTGCCAGCAGCTTACAAGGACTAGCGGCAGGCGCCGGGGAGCTGTTTTTT.

The gene calls are TRBV25-1 and TRBJ2-1, with 11 bases that match TRBD2. The germline V gene encodes CDR1 MGHDK and CDR2 SYGVNS. After removal of 3 bases from V and 6 bases from J, the junction contained 10 bases not matched to a gene. The CDR3 contains 17 residues. For the CDR3, the DNA is TGTGCCAGCAGTGATCCCCCCGGGACTAGCGGCTCCAATGAGCAGTTCTTC. This translates into CASSDPPGTSGSNEQFF.

The V call is TRBV14, the J call TRBJ2-7; tentatively, D is TRBD1 (6 bases). Germline CDR1 reads SGHDN; CDR2 reads FVKESK. V lost 2 bases to trimming and J lost 3 bases, with 14 bases between them. This CDR3 is built from 15 residues. CDR3 DNA: TGTGCCAGCAGCCAACTAGGACAGTGGATCTACGAGCAGTACTTC. This sequence encodes CASSQLGQWIYEQYF.

The chain couples TRBV18 to TRBJ2-3; possible D gene TRBD1, 6 bases. Trimming took off 8 bases at V and 3 bases at J, with 18 bases between the two ends. Germline-derived CDR1 and CDR2 are KGHSH and LQKENI. This CDR3 contains 15 residues. This CDR3 is CASTQDQGRTDTQYF. CDR3 bases: TGTGCCAGCACACAGGATCAGGGGCGAACAGATACGCAGTATTTT.

The V gene is TRBV5-1, the J gene TRBJ2-5; tentatively, D is TRBD2 (7 bases). The germline V and J ends were trimmed by 1 base and 2 bases, with 12 bases remaining between them. CDR3 length equals 15 residues. CDR1 is SGHRS, CDR2 YFSETQ, per germline. The CDR3, as DNA: TGCGCCAGCAGCTTGTACGGGGGGCTTCAAGAGACCCAGTACTTC. It is translated as CASSLYGGLQETQYF. Drawing the rest from reference TRBV5-1 and TRBJ2-5, the complete variable domain is KAGVTQTPRYLIKTRGQQVTLSCSPISGHRSVSWYQQTPGQGLQFLFEYFSETQRNKGNFPGRFSGRQFSNSRSEMNVSTLELGDSALYLCASSLYGGLQETQYFGPGTRLLVL.

The genes are TRBV27 and TRBJ2-1; TRBD2 matches at 13 bases. With V trimmed by 3 bases and J by 10 bases, 6 bases remained unmatched. The germline V gene has CDR1 MNHEY and CDR2 SMNVEV (reference sequence). The CDR3 is 15 residues long. The CDR3 nucleotides are TGTGCCAGCAGTTTTAGGACTAGCGGGAGAGGGGAGCAGTTCTTC. This sequence encodes CASSFRTSGRGEQFF.

The chain carries TRBV5-4 and TRBJ2-5; 7 nucleotides agree with TRBD1. Per the germline V gene, CDR1 is SGHNT and CDR2 is YYREEE (reference sequence). The V gene end was trimmed by 3 bases and the J gene end by 3 bases; junction bases not matched to a gene: 5. CDR3 size: 14 residues. The CDR3 here is CASSSQGPEETQYF. In nucleotides, the CDR3 is TGTGCCAGCAGCTCACAGGGGCCCGAAGAGACCCAGTACTTC.

This rearrangement joins TRBV9 to TRBJ2-3; TRBD2 matches at 8 bases. This CDR3 has 13 residues. With V trimmed by 4 bases and J by 11 bases, 9 bases remained unmatched. Germline CDR1 is SGDLS and CDR2 is YYNGEE. CDR3 bases: TGTGCCAGCAGCACTGCGGGAGGCGGGGGGCAGTATTTT. Translation gives CASSTAGGGGQYF.

The chain has TRBV28 and TRBJ2-1; 9 nucleotides line up with TRBD1. Per germline, CDR1 MDHEN and CDR2 SYDVKM. Losses at the gene ends were 8 bases for V and 3 bases for J; bases not matched to a gene: 5. This CDR3 spans 14 amino acids. CDR3 bases: TGTGCCAGCTTACGACAGGGGGGCTACAATGAGCAGTTCTTC. Translating gives CASLRQGGYNEQFF. The full variable domain, completed using reference TRBV28 and TRBJ2-1, is DVKVTQSSRYLVKRTGEKVFLECVQDMDHENMFWYRQDPGLGLRLIYFSYDVKMKEKGDIPEGYSVSREKKERFSLILESASTNQTSMYLCASLRQGGYNEQFFGPGTRLTVL.

This CDR3 is CASSPTTSGRSSYEQYF. The CDR3 nucleotides read TGTGCCAGTAGTCCCACGACTAGCGGGAGAAGCTCCTACGAGCAGTACTTC. V is TRBV19 and J is TRBJ2-7; 12 bases align to TRBD2. The CDR3 has 17 amino acids. The V and J ends lost 5 bases and 0 bases, in that order; junction bases with no gene match: 8. The germline V gene encodes CDR1 LNHDA and CDR2 SQIVND (reference sequence).

The gene calls are TRBV19 and TRBJ2-5; 7 bases fit TRBD1. Germline CDR1 LNHDA, CDR2 SQIVND (reference sequence). The J segment lost 2 bases and the V segment lost 7 bases, leaving 4 bases of the junction unmatched. The CDR3 consists of 13 residues. This CDR3 reads CASMGTAQETQYF. In nucleotides, the CDR3 is TGTGCCAGTATGGGGACAGCTCAAGAGACCCAGTACTTC. Full variable domain (remainder filled in from reference TRBV19 and TRBJ2-5): DGGITQSPKYLFRKEGQNVTLSCEQNLNHDAMYWYRQDPGQGLRLIYYSQIVNDFQKGDIAEGYSVSREKKESFPLTVTSAQKNPTAFYLCASMGTAQETQYFGPGTRLLVL.

This chain joins TRBV10-1 and TRBJ2-7; maybe TRBD1 (6 bases). CDR3 size: 12 residues. V was clipped by 9 bases and J by 3 bases, with 12 bases between them. Germline CDR1 is WNHNN and CDR2 is SYGVQD (reference sequence). CDR3 loop: CARSGVIYEQYF. The CDR3 DNA reads as TGCGCCAGGTCAGGGGTTATCTACGAGCAGTACTTC.

The rearrangement uses TRBV14 and TRBJ1-2; D uncertain. The ends were cut back, 1 base at V and 3 bases at J, with 9 bases in the middle. Germline lookup yields CDR1 SGHDN and CDR2 FVKESK. The CDR3 consists of 14 residues. CDR3 sequence reads: CASSQVSIDYGYTF. CDR3 DNA sequence: TGTGCCAGCAGCCAAGTTTCCATAGACTATGGCTACACCTTC.

The chain links TRBV12-5 to TRBJ1-1, with a weak D call TRBD1 (5 bases). Germline V gives CDR1 LGHNT, CDR2 FRNRAP. Trimming cost V 7 bases and J 0 bases, with 15 bases left between them. This CDR3 spans 15 amino acids. The CDR3 region is CASAGGLTLNTEAFF. CDR3 bases: TGTGCTAGTGCCGGGGGACTTACATTGAACACTGAAGCTTTCTTT.

CDR3 protein: CASSPGGSPYGYTF. CDR3 DNA: TGTGCCAGCTCACCTGGAGGAAGCCCCTATGGCTACACCTTC. The V call is TRBV18, the J call TRBJ1-2; no firm D call. The CDR3 sequence is 14 residues long. Trimming took 3 bases from V and 4 from J, leaving 12 bases between them. Germline V gene sequence: CDR1 KGHSH, CDR2 LQKENI. The whole variable domain, filled in from reference TRBV18 and TRBJ1-2, reads NAGVMQNPRHLVRRRGQEARLRCSPMKGHSHVYWYRQLPEEGLKFMVYLQKENIIDESGMPKERFSAEFPKEGPSILRIQQVVRGDSAAYFCASSPGGSPYGYTFGSGTRLTVV.

The V and J genes are TRBV9 and TRBJ2-3, with 11 bases matching TRBD1. The germline gives CDR1 SGDLS, CDR2 YYNGEE. V lost 3 bases to trimming and J lost 2 bases; unmatched junction nucleotides: 5. CDR3 length: 16 amino acids. The CDR3 sequence is CASSGTGGFITDTQYF. The CDR3 DNA reads TGTGCCAGCAGCGGGACAGGGGGCTTTATCACAGATACGCAGTATTTT.

This sequence joins TRBV27 and TRBJ1-1; possible D gene TRBD1, 6 bases. The CDR3 runs to 15 residues. The V end lost 8 bases, the J end lost 4 bases, and 20 bases lay between the germline ends. The germline CDR1 and CDR2 sequences are MNHEY and SMNVEV (reference sequence). The CDR3 reads CASGHDNREGTEAFF. DNA of the CDR3: TGTGCCAGCGGTCACGACAACAGGGAGGGCACTGAAGCTTTCTTT.

The genes are TRBV4-3 and TRBJ1-1; perhaps TRBD1 as D (5 bases). Trimming cost V 0 bases and J 8 bases, with 10 bases left between them. CDR1 and CDR2 (germline): LGHNA, YSLEER. The CDR3 runs to 13 residues. The CDR3 nucleotides read TGCGCCAGCAGCCAAGAGAGACAGTACGAAGCTTTCTTT. The encoded protein is CASSQERQYEAFF.

J is TRBJ1-2 and V is TRBV7-3, with D possibly matching TRBD1 (5 bases). V was cut by 0 bases and J by 3 bases, with 11 bases left in between. Germline V gene data show CDR1 as SGHTA and CDR2 as FQGTGA. CDR3 length equals 15 residues. The CDR3 is CASSLTGWGDYGYTF. The CDR3 nucleotides read TGTGCCAGCAGCTTAACGGGGTGGGGGGACTATGGCTACACCTTC.

The CDR3 reads CSAGGEGGSVQETQYF. DNA for the CDR3: TGCAGCGCAGGAGGGGAGGGAGGGTCGGTCCAAGAGACCCAGTACTTC. The chain links TRBV29-1 to TRBJ2-5, with 7 bases lining up with TRBD2. The CDR3 sequence is 16 residues long. Germline assignment: CDR1 SQVTM and CDR2 ANQGSEA. V was clipped by 7 bases and J by 1 base; unmatched bases: 15.

The V gene is TRBV28, the J gene TRBJ1-1; the match to TRBD1 covers 7 bases. V dropped 4 bases and J dropped 4; count of bases not matched to a gene: 3. This CDR3 has 13 residues. Looked up from germline, CDR1 is MDHEN and CDR2 is SYDVKM. This chain's CDR3 is CASSSRTGTEAFF. DNA of the CDR3: TGTGCCAGCAGTTCCCGGACAGGCACTGAAGCTTTCTTT. The full variable domain, rest sourced from reference TRBV28 and TRBJ1-1, is DVKVTQSSRYLVKRTGEKVFLECVQDMDHENMFWYRQDPGLGLRLIYFSYDVKMKEKGDIPEGYSVSREKKERFSLILESASTNQTSMYLCASSSRTGTEAFFGQGTRLTVV.